This T cell receptor beta chain emerged from a study of identical twins. Worth noting for this clonotype: The target antigen is unknown.

Addition of a universal primer site occurred through template switching, and cDNA carried unique molecular identifiers. TCRdb ran MiXCR on the 5' RACE reads and lists one entry per CDR3 protein. The sample carries about 810,000 distinct CDR3 sequences, 9% to 15% recorded once. Study-wide results and caveats: Models, which agreed with sharing between unrelated individuals, nonetheless underestimated the out-of-frame TCR alpha sharing seen in monozygotic twins.

These data are also associated with another study on yellow fever vaccine responses in identical twins.

This sequence originates from a woman between 18 and 30 years old in good health. Sequencing input: PBMCs.

CDR3: CASSYSTRGNYEQYF. The CDR3 nucleotides are TGTGCCAGCAGTTATTCGACAAGGGGGAATTACGAGCAGTACTTC. The J gene is TRBJ2-7, the V gene TRBV6-5; the D gene is possibly TRBD1 (6 bases). Germline V lookup: CDR1 MNHEY, CDR2 SVGAGI. V lost 3 bases and J lost 4, with 16 bases in between. This CDR3 contains 15 residues.